This record covers a single T cell receptor (beta chain). Antigen specificity is unknown. J gave up 4 bases and V 3 bases, and 9 bases lay outside the gene matches. The CDR3 is 14 amino acids. In germline, CDR1 is GTSNPN, CDR2 SVGIG (reference sequence). The protocol was immunoSEQ multiplex PCR, while the TCRdb copy is restricted to in-frame clones and leaves out a portion. The data show around 200,000 clones, around 80% seen once. The sample belongs to a study of cytomegalovirus exposure and HLA in healthy donors. Study-level findings and limits: Confirmation was obtained in vitro that three CMV-associated chains are specific for CMV antigens.

Sequencing was carried out using PBMCs. The sequence was obtained from a woman under 40 in good health and CMV-seronegative. This chain uses TRBV30 with TRBJ2-7; 7 bases match TRBD2. CDR3 coding DNA: TGTGCCTGGAGGAGCTCTAGCGGAAGATACGAGCAGTACTTC. Translating gives CAWRSSSGRYEQYF.